A single T cell receptor (beta chain) is shown here with its context. After extraction with the RNeasy kit, roughly 0.5 to 1 ug of the RNA was reverse transcribed using random hexamers. MiXCR, run by TCRdb on the immunoSEQ multiplex PCR reads, gives a single entry per CDR3 protein. The data show approximately 80,000 distinct CDR3 sequences, approximately 94% seen once. This specimen comes from a study of CD8 T cells in Susac syndrome. Sequencing was performed on CD8+ T cells from PBMCs. The receptor was derived from a human donor with Susac syndrome.

CDR3 coding DNA: TGTGCCAGCAGCGTAGTCCGGAGCACAGATACGCAGTATTTT. It encodes CASSVVRSTDTQYF. The chain links TRBV9 to TRBJ2-3; no firm D call. V shed 0 bases and J shed 0 bases, with 5 bases lying between them. The CDR3 extends over 14 amino acids. In germline, CDR1 is SGDLS, CDR2 YYNGEE.